Below are 20 T cell receptor beta chains sequenced from a single sample in a study of cytomegalovirus exposure and HLA in healthy donors. This PCR relied on a set of 60 Vbeta primers and 13 Jbeta primers. Sequenced by immunoSEQ multiplex PCR; TCRdb stores in-frame clones only, minus some. The table records tens of thousands of clones, 75% to 85% of them present only once. The sequencing input was PBMCs. All receptors come from a male donor in good health and CMV-seronegative.

The chain employs TRBV11-2 and TRBJ1-1, with 7 bases lining up with TRBD1. Trimming took 5 bases from V and 1 from J; bases not matched to a gene: 4. Germline CDR1 SGHAT, CDR2 FQNNGV. The CDR3 length is 14 residues. The CDR3 is CASSPWTGNTEAFF. For the CDR3, the DNA is TGTGCCAGCAGCCCCTGGACAGGGAACACTGAAGCTTTCTTT. Drawing the rest from reference TRBV11-2 and TRBJ1-1, the complete variable domain is EAGVAQSPRYKIIEKRQSVAFWCNPISGHATLYWYQQILGQGPKLLIQFQNNGVVDDSQLPKDRFSAERLKGVDSTLKIQPAKLEDSAVYLCASSPWTGNTEAFFGQGTRLTVV.

This clone was counted a few times. This sequence joins TRBV27 and TRBJ1-2, with D unresolved. The CDR3 runs to 17 residues. V lost 2 bases to trimming and J lost 8 bases, with 24 bases between them. Germline CDR1 MNHEY, CDR2 SMNVEV (reference sequence). The CDR3 here is CASSLRLDPLTMVGYTF. The CDR3 bases are TGTGCCAGCAGTTTAAGGCTGGATCCTTTGACAATGGTGGGCTACACCTTC.

CDR3 residues: CASSLADSSYEQYF. CDR3 DNA sequence: TGTGCCAGCAGCTTGGCTGACAGCTCCTACGAGCAGTACTTC. The V call is TRBV5-5, the J call TRBJ2-7; weak D call: TRBD1 (5 bases). V was shortened by 0 bases and J by 0 bases, with 7 bases between the two germline ends. The CDR3 is made up of 14 amino acids. CDR1 is SGHKS and CDR2 is YYEKEE in the germline V gene (reference sequence).

The rearrangement links TRBV6-1 to TRBJ2-1; 7 bases line up with TRBD1. Per germline, CDR1 MNHNS and CDR2 SASEGT. This CDR3 contains 17 residues. After removal of 4 bases from V and 0 bases from J, the junction contained 9 bases not matched to a gene. In DNA form, the CDR3 reads TGTGCCAGCAGTGCCTTACAGGGGTTCAGCTCCTACAATGAGCAGTTCTTC. The encoded protein is CASSALQGFSSYNEQFF.

This sequence joins TRBV15 and TRBJ1-2; 8 bases line up with TRBD1. Germline lookup yields CDR1 LNHNV and CDR2 YYDKDF (reference sequence). After removal of 0 bases from V and 4 bases from J, the junction contained 4 bases not matched to a gene. The CDR3 contains 15 residues. CDR3 nucleotides: TGTGCCACCAGCAGAGACCCCGGACAGGGCTATGGCTACACCTTC. This sequence encodes CATSRDPGQGYGYTF.

V usage is TRBV15 and J usage is TRBJ1-4, with D hard to call. Germline V gene data show CDR1 as LNHNV and CDR2 as YYDKDF (reference sequence). The ends were cut back, 1 base at V and 6 bases at J, with 12 bases in the middle. The CDR3 has 15 residues. The CDR3 protein is CATSRGRPEDEKLFF. In nucleotides, the CDR3 is TGTGCCACCAGCAGAGGCCGGCCCGAGGATGAAAAACTGTTTTTT.

Here the CDR3 DNA reads TGTGCCAGCAGTTATGAGGGCACAGATACGCAGTATTTT. As protein: CASSYEGTDTQYF. The chain joins TRBV6-5 to TRBJ2-3; D call uncertain. This CDR3 is 13 amino acids long. The germline CDR1 and CDR2 sequences are MNHEY and SVGAGI. V was clipped by 3 bases and J by 1 base, with 5 bases between them.

The rearrangement links TRBV29-1 to TRBJ1-4; 9 positions agree with TRBD1. The J segment lost 5 bases and the V segment lost 8 bases, leaving 6 bases of the junction unmatched. Germline CDR1 reads SQVTM; CDR2 reads ANQGSEA. This CDR3 has 13 amino acids. The CDR3 is CSFRTGENEKLFF. CDR3 DNA: TGCAGCTTTCGGACAGGGGAAAATGAAAAACTGTTTTTT.

The rearrangement joins TRBV9 to TRBJ2-3, with D tentatively TRBD2 (6 bases). Germline CDR1 SGDLS, CDR2 YYNGEE. This CDR3 is 15 amino acids long. V shed 4 bases and J shed 4 bases, with 16 bases lying between them. CDR3 sequence: CASSPLEGSSDTQYF. The CDR3, as DNA: TGTGCCAGCAGCCCCTTGGAGGGTTCGTCAGATACGCAGTATTTT.

CDR3 sequence reads: CASSLRLGTSYEQYF. The CDR3 DNA reads TGTGCCAGCAGTCTGAGGCTGGGGACTTCCTACGAGCAGTACTTC. This chain connects TRBV6-5 to TRBJ2-7, with D possibly being TRBD2 (6 bases). The V gene's germline CDR1 is MNHEY and CDR2 SVGAGI. Trimming cost V 5 bases and J 1 base, with 15 bases left between them. The CDR3 is 15 amino acids.

The genes are TRBV19 and TRBJ1-1; 8 bases agree with TRBD1. The CDR3 is made up of 14 amino acids. V shed 4 bases and J 8 bases; nucleotides not matched to a gene: 9. CDR1 and CDR2 (germline): LNHDA, SQIVND (reference sequence). CDR3: CASSNRDRSSEAFF. CDR3 bases: TGTGCCAGTAGTAACCGGGACAGGTCTTCAGAAGCTTTCTTT.

The chain carries TRBV18 and TRBJ2-1, with D maybe TRBD1 (6 bases). Germline values: CDR1 KGHSH, CDR2 LQKENI. This CDR3 is built from 16 residues. Trimming left V 2 bases short and J 2 bases short, with 13 bases between. The CDR3 reads CASSPKTGTTYNEQFF. CDR3 sequence (DNA): TGTGCCAGCTCACCAAAAACCGGGACAACCTACAATGAGCAGTTCTTC.

The chain couples TRBV30 to TRBJ1-3; D is undetermined. Trimming stripped 0 bases from V and 4 bases from J, with 22 bases between. Germline CDR1 GTSNPN, CDR2 SVGIG (reference sequence). This CDR3 is 18 amino acids long. DNA for the CDR3: TGTGCCTGGAGTGTAAGTCTGCAGCAGTGGGCGAGAGGAAACACCATATATTTT. It is translated as CAWSVSLQQWARGNTIYF.

The chain employs TRBV6-5 and TRBJ2-3; 8 bases map to TRBD2. V lost 6 bases and J lost 5; bases outside the gene matches: 7. Germline V gives CDR1 MNHEY, CDR2 SVGAGI. This CDR3 spans 14 amino acids. CDR3 sequence: CASRNAGGKDTQYF. The CDR3 nucleotides are TGTGCCAGCAGAAACGCGGGGGGCAAAGATACGCAGTATTTT.

This clone showed up just a few times. This chain joins TRBV15 and TRBJ1-5, with D uncertain. V lost 1 base, J lost 3 bases, and 25 bases lay in between. The CDR3 totals 20 residues. Looked up from germline, CDR1 is LNHNV and CDR2 is YYDKDF (reference sequence). CDR3 protein: CATSRGGSNNWYGFNQPQHF. The CDR3 DNA reads TGTGCCACCAGCAGAGGAGGGTCGAACAATTGGTATGGGTTCAATCAGCCCCAGCATTTT.

The chain employs TRBV7-9 and TRBJ2-5, with D possibly being TRBD1 (5 bases). Germline values: CDR1 SEHNR, CDR2 FQNEAQ (reference sequence). Trimming took 1 base from V and 5 from J, leaving 11 bases between them. This CDR3 contains 14 residues. CDR3 bases: TGTGCCAGCAGCTTAGGGGGCATTGGGGAGACCCAGTACTTC. Translation: CASSLGGIGETQYF.

The sample holds one count of this clone. The chain joins TRBV7-9 to TRBJ2-3, with 8 bases fitting TRBD1. Looked up from germline, CDR1 is SEHNR and CDR2 is FQNEAQ (reference sequence). Unmatched junction bases numbered 5, after V lost 3 bases and J lost 3 bases. The CDR3 is made up of 15 amino acids. Here the CDR3 reads CASSFGTGGTDTQYF. In nucleotides, the CDR3 is TGTGCCAGCAGCTTTGGGACAGGTGGGACAGATACGCAGTATTTT.

The chain recombines TRBV19 with TRBJ2-2; 8 bases are shared with TRBD1. V lost 7 bases and J lost 4; bases outside the gene matches: 5. The CDR3 has 14 residues. Per the germline V gene, CDR1 is LNHDA and CDR2 is SQIVND (reference sequence). The CDR3 spells CASNNRGFTGELFF. The CDR3, as DNA: TGTGCCAGTAACAACAGGGGGTTCACCGGGGAGCTGTTTTTT.

The rearrangement joins TRBV11-2 to TRBJ2-1, with a tentative D call TRBD2 (6 bases). V lost 1 base and J lost 1, with 11 bases in between. Germline V gene sequence: CDR1 SGHAT, CDR2 FQNNGV. The CDR3 is made up of 16 amino acids. The CDR3, as DNA: TGTGCCAGCAGCTTAGGATCCGGGGGTTCCTACAATGAGCAGTTCTTC. Protein sequence: CASSLGSGGSYNEQFF.

This sequence joins TRBV5-4 and TRBJ1-2; a weak D match, TRBD1 (6 bases). The CDR3 is 14 amino acids. Deletions cut 0 bases from V and 2 bases from J, with 8 bases between. Looked up from germline, CDR1 is SGHNT and CDR2 is YYREEE (reference sequence). CDR3 in DNA: TGTGCCAGCAGCTTGGTGGGGACAAACTATGGCTACACCTTC. Its protein product is CASSLVGTNYGYTF.